This T cell receptor beta chain was recovered during a study of T cells in Graves' hyperthyroidism and ophthalmopathy. The study, taken as a whole, reports: The model predicted ophthalmopathy a median roughly 6.3 months before onset. Most thyroid clonotypes with frequency above 0.001 were detected in blood.

Amplification of TCR beta CDR3 regions was performed using RNA transcripts as template. RT-PCR in the first round (using the HTBI primer set) targeted the TCR CDR3. TCRdb itself ran the multiplex PCR reads through MiXCR, one entry per CDR3 protein. In the table there are some 760,000 distinct CDR3 sequences, around 15% of which are singletons. This clonotype was recorded at least ten times. Its specificity is unknown. CDR1 is GTSNPN, CDR2 SVGIG, per germline (reference sequence). Deletions cut 0 bases from V and 1 base from J, with 9 bases between. This CDR3 is 14 amino acids long. The genes are TRBV30 and TRBJ1-1; D is unclear. The source is a woman in her late teens or twenties with Graves' hyperthyroidism. The sequencing sample was made of blood. Here the CDR3 reads CAWSVRHKNTEAFF. In DNA, the CDR3 is TGTGCCTGGAGTGTAAGACATAAGAACACTGAAGCTTTCTTT.